This TCR beta chain was identified during a study of T cells in Graves' hyperthyroidism and ophthalmopathy. Regions amplified from RNA transcripts were the TCR beta CDR3 regions. Carried out on the TCR CDR3, a first-round RT-PCR used the HTBI primer set. TCRdb used MiXCR to reprocess the multiplex PCR reads, holding one entry per CDR3 protein. Found here are some 570,000 distinct CDR3 sequences, more than 15% of them singletons; the top ten hold under 20%. As for this clonotype: Its matching antigen is unknown.

Study conclusions and caveats: Ophthalmopathy onset followed model prediction by a median around 6.6 months.

The sample comprised blood. This TCR was sampled from a woman aged 18-29 years with Graves' ophthalmopathy.

The CDR3 DNA follows: TGTGCCAGCAGCTCCCGCCTTGGGGGCTTAACCTACGAGCAGTACTTC. This sequence encodes CASSSRLGGLTYEQYF. The rearrangement uses TRBV13 and TRBJ2-7; D perhaps matches TRBD1 (6 bases). Deletions cut 4 bases from V and 2 bases from J, with 18 bases between. Germline V gene data show CDR1 as PRHDT and CDR2 as FYEKMQ (reference sequence). This CDR3 is 16 amino acids long. The full variable domain, in which reference TRBV13 and TRBJ2-7 provide the parts outside the CDR3, is AAGVIQSPRHLIKEKRETATLKCYPIPRHDTVYWYQQGPGQDPQFLISFYEKMQSDKGSIPDRFSAQQFSDYHSELNMSSLELGDSALYFCASSSRLGGLTYEQYFGPGTRLTVT.